A single sample is the source of the 2 T cell receptor beta chains below, sequenced in a study of metastatic and nonmetastatic thyroid tumors. Every patient was untreated before thyroid surgery. TCRdb re-clonotyped the PCR reads via MiXCR. Counted here are about 30,000 clones, 10% to 14% occurring once; the ten biggest clones make up 16%. The sequenced sample was blood. All receptors derive from a female donor with papillary thyroid cancer or a benign thyroid nodule (not recorded which). Some clones in this sample may be carry-over from other donors' samples.

This clone was counted at least ten times. The chain combines TRBV7-3 with TRBJ1-1; TRBD1 might be the D (5 bases). The ends were cut back, 0 bases at V and 1 base at J, with 12 bases in the middle. The germline V gene encodes CDR1 SGHTA and CDR2 FQGTGA. This CDR3 has 16 amino acids. As DNA, the CDR3 is TGTGCCAGCAGCTTAACCTCCTTCACAGGGAACACTGAAGCTTTCTTT. Its protein product is CASSLTSFTGNTEAFF.

In nucleotides, the CDR3 is TGTGCCAGCAGCTCTGGACTAGCGCCCGGGTGGGAGCAGTTCTTC. Amino acid sequence: CASSSGLAPGWEQFF. The chain joins TRBV11-2 to TRBJ2-1; the match to TRBD2 covers 9 bases. Germline values: CDR1 SGHAT, CDR2 FQNNGV. The length of the CDR3 is 15 residues. The V segment lost 4 bases and the J segment 10 bases; nucleotides outside the gene matches: 11.